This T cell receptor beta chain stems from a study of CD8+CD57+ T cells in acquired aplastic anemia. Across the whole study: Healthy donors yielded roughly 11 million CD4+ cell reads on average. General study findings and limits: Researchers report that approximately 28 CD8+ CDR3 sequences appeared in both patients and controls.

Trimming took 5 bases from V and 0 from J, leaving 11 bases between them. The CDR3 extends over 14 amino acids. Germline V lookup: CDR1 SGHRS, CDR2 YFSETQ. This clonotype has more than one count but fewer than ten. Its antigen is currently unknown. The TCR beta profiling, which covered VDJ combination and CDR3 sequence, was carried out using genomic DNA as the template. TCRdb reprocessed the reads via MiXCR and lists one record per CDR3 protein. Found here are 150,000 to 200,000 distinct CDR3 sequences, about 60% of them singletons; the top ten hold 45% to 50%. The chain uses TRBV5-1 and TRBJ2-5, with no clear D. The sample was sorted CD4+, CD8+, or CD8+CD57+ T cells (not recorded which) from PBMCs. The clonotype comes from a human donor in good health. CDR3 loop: CASSAFTHQETQYF. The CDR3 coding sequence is TGCGCCAGCAGTGCCTTTACTCACCAAGAGACCCAGTACTTC. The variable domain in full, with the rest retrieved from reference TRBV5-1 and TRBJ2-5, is KAGVTQTPRYLIKTRGQQVTLSCSPISGHRSVSWYQQTPGQGLQFLFEYFSETQRNKGNFPGRFSGRQFSNSRSEMNVSTLELGDSALYLCASSAFTHQETQYFGPGTRLLVL.